The present entry profiles one T cell receptor (beta chain) with its context. The data belong to a study of immune cell composition in non-small cell lung cancer. V lost 7 bases to trimming and J lost 5 bases; unmatched junction nucleotides: 9. Germline V gene data show CDR1 as SNHLY and CDR2 as FYNNEI. This CDR3 spans 15 amino acids. Sequencing was performed with immunoSEQ multiplex PCR; in TCRdb, only in-frame clones are kept and a portion is missing. This table holds over 2,000 clones, approximately 83% found once. The rearrangement joins TRBV2 to TRBJ2-2; 8 bases line up with TRBD2. This TCR came from a human donor with non-small cell lung cancer. Specimen: lung tumor tissue. The CDR3 bases are TGTGCCAGCACGGCAGCGGGAGTACGAACCGGGGAGCTGTTTTTT. It codes for CASTAAGVRTGELFF.